One sample yielded the 2 T cell receptor beta chains listed below, sequenced in a study of cytomegalovirus exposure and HLA in healthy donors. Both 60 Vbeta primers and 13 Jbeta primers went into the PCR. The assay was immunoSEQ multiplex PCR, and TCRdb's table has in-frame clones only and misses some. The table records roughly 110,000 clones, 75% to 80% of them present only once. The sample taken for sequencing was PBMCs. All receptors come from a woman aged 40 to 49 in good health and CMV-seropositive.

This chain links TRBV6-5 with TRBJ2-1, with unresolved D. Germline CDR1 is MNHEY and CDR2 is SVGAGI. The CDR3 length is 14 residues. Trimming removed 6 bases from V and 5 bases from J, with 14 bases in between. The CDR3 DNA sequence: TGTGCCAGCAGCTTTGCCAGGAAAAACAATGAGCAGTTCTTC. It specifies CASSFARKNNEQFF.

The rearrangement joins TRBV5-1 to TRBJ2-2; the match to TRBD2 covers 7 bases. Trimming took 6 bases from V and 4 from J; bases not matched to a gene: 9. CDR1 SGHRS and CDR2 YFSETQ come from the germline V gene. The CDR3 covers 15 residues. CDR3 DNA: TGCGCCAGCATGATTGGTGCGGGGGTCACCGGGGAGCTGTTTTTT. Protein sequence: CASMIGAGVTGELFF.